This T cell receptor (beta chain) derives from a study of CD8+CD57+ T cells in acquired aplastic anemia. Study as a whole: Recorded DNA amounts for sorted CD4+ and CD8+ cells had an average of 3.2 ug. Healthy donor sequencing depth: approximately 9.9 million CD4+, 11 million to 14 million CD8+ reads.

A remark on this clonotype: The target antigen is unknown.

With 0 bases removed from V and 4 bases from J, the gap between germline ends came to 7 bases. This CDR3 comprises 13 residues. The germline V gene encodes CDR1 DFQATT and CDR2 SNEGSKA (reference sequence). General study points: The number of CD8+ CDR3 sequences shared by patients and controls was fewer than 35. Controls and patients did not differ significantly in CD8+ Simpson's diversity.

Profiling that covered TCR beta VDJ and CDR3 relied on genomic DNA as its template. One entry per CDR3 protein results from TCRdb running MiXCR on the reads. The sample includes around 180,000 distinct CDR3 sequences, just under 65% seen only once; the top ten take around 45%. The chain employs TRBV20-1 and TRBJ1-5; D unclear. Sequenced material: sorted CD4+, CD8+, or CD8+CD57+ T cells (not recorded which) from PBMCs. This TCR was recovered from a human donor in good health. The CDR3 here is CSARENRNQPQHF. CDR3 nucleotide sequence: TGCAGTGCTAGAGAAAATAGGAATCAGCCCCAGCATTTT.